This T cell receptor (beta chain) appears in the sequencing data of a study of CD8 T cells in Susac syndrome. The study sequenced TCR beta in blood CD8+ and CD4+ T cells. The multiple sclerosis control group consisted of treatment-naive patients whose relapsing-remitting disease, which was either stable or active, fulfilled revised McDonald criteria. Negative magnetic isolation gave CD8+ and CD4+ cells; FACS enriched CD8+ TEMRA. The length of the CDR3 is 15 residues. Germline CDR1 reads MNHEY; CDR2 reads SMNVEV (reference sequence). Trimming cost V 8 bases and J 3 bases, with 20 bases left between them. An input of 0.5 to 1 ug of RNA was subjected to reverse transcription using random hexamers. The CDR3 of TCR beta was amplified by immunoSEQ multiplex PCR across 54 Vbeta and 13 Jbeta. Each CDR3 protein gets one entry after TCRdb re-called the immunoSEQ multiplex PCR reads with MiXCR. Here the sample spans under 550,000 distinct CDR3 sequences, approximately 85% being singletons.

This TCR was recovered from a human donor with multiple sclerosis. The V gene is TRBV27, the J gene TRBJ2-7, with D tentatively TRBD1 or TRBD2 (5 bases each). Sample: CD8+ T cells from PBMCs. The CDR3 bases are TGTGCCAGCCGATTGGGGGTCGGGCCAAACTACGAGCAGTACTTC. It specifies CASRLGVGPNYEQYF.